This T cell receptor beta chain comes out of a study of blood T cell repertoires in COVID-19. Overall study context: PBMCs, B-cell-depleted T cells, or T cells provided the cDNA or gDNA that made up the material.

This CDR3 spans 16 amino acids. Germline loops: CDR1 LNHNV, CDR2 YYDKDF (reference sequence). Trimming removed 3 bases from V and 6 bases from J; junction bases left unmatched: 8. Data came from immunoSEQ multiplex PCR; TCRdb stores just in-frame clones and leaves some out. The table records roughly 250,000 clones, 65% to 90% of them present only once. Sequenced input: peripheral blood. The chain carries TRBV15 and TRBJ2-3, with 11 bases that match TRBD1. This receptor was taken from a woman older than 75 with active or convalescent COVID-19. The CDR3 protein is CATSRRTGGFGDTQYF. The CDR3 DNA is TGTGCCACCAGCAGGAGGACAGGGGGCTTTGGGGATACGCAGTATTTT.